This TCR beta chain stems from a study of cytomegalovirus exposure and HLA in healthy donors. Whole-study findings and limits: High specificity and sensitivity for cytomegalovirus status were reported for the classifier.

Profiled with immunoSEQ multiplex PCR; TCRdb holds only in-frame clones, not every one. The table lists more than 200,000 clones, roughly 87% of them singletons. The V and J ends lost 2 bases and 1 base respectively, with 12 bases between them. The germline CDR1 and CDR2 sequences are MNHNS and SASEGT. The length of the CDR3 is 15 residues. For this clone: What it recognizes is unknown.

The V call is TRBV6-1, the J call TRBJ2-7, with a tentative D call TRBD2 (5 bases). The specimen sequenced was PBMCs. The TCR comes from a man aged 18 to 30 in good health and CMV-seropositive. This CDR3 reads CASSEHVGVSYEQYF. The DNA for the CDR3 is TGTGCCAGCAGTGAACACGTCGGGGTTTCCTACGAGCAGTACTTC.